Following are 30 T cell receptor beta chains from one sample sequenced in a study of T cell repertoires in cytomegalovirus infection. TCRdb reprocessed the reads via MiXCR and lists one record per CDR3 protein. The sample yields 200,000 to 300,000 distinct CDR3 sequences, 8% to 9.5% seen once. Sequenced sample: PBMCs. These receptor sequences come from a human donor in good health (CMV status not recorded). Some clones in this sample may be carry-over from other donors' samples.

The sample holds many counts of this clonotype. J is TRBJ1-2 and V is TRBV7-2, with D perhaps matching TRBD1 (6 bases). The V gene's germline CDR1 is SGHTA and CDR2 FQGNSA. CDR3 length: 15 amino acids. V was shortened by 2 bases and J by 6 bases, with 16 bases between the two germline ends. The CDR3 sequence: CASSLNPGARNGYTF. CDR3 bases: TGTGCCAGCAGCTTAAATCCGGGGGCGCGGAATGGCTACACCTTC.

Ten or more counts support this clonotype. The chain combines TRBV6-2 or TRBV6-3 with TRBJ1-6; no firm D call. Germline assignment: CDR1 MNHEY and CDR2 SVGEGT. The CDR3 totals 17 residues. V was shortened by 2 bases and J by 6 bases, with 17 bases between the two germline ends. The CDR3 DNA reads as TGTGCCAGCAGTTACGTTCTACAAGGACGGGTTAATTCACCCCTCCACTTT. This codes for CASSYVLQGRVNSPLHF.

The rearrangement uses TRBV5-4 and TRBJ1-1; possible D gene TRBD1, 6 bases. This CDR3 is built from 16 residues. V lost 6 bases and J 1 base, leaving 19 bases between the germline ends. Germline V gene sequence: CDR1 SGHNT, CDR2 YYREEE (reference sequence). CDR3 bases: TGTGCCAGCACATCCAGGGCGGGGGGCGCGAACACTGAAGCTTTCTTT. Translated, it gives CASTSRAGGANTEAFF.

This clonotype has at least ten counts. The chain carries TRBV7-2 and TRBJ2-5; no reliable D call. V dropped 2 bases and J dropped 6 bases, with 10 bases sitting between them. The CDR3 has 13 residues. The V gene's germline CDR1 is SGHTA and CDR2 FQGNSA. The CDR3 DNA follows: TGTGCCAGCAGCTTAAATCAAGGGAAGACCCAGTACTTC. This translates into CASSLNQGKTQYF.

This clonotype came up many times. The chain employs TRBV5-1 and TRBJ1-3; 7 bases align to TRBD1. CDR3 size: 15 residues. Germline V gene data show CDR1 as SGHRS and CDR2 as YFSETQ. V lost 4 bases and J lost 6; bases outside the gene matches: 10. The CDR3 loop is CASSLTTGPENTIYF. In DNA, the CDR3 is TGCGCCAGCAGCCTCACGACAGGGCCTGAAAACACCATATATTTT.

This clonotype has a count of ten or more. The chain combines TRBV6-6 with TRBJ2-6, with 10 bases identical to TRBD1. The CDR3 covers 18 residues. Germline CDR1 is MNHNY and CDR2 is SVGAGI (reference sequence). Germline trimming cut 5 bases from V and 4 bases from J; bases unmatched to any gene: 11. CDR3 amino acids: CASSITTGGGSGANVLTF. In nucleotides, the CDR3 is TGTGCCAGCAGTATAACGACAGGGGGCGGGTCAGGGGCCAACGTCCTGACTTTC.

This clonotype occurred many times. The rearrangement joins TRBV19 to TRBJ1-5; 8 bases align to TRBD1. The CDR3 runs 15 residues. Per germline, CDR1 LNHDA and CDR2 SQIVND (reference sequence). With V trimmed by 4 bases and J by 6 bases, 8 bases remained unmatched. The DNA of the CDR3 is TGTGCCAGTAGTAATCCAGGGGGCTATAGTCAGCCCCAGCATTTT. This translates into CASSNPGGYSQPQHF. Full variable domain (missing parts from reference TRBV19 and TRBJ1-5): DGGITQSPKYLFRKEGQNVTLSCEQNLNHDAMYWYRQDPGQGLRLIYYSQIVNDFQKGDIAEGYSVSREKKESFPLTVTSAQKNPTAFYLCASSNPGGYSQPQHFGDGTRLSIL.

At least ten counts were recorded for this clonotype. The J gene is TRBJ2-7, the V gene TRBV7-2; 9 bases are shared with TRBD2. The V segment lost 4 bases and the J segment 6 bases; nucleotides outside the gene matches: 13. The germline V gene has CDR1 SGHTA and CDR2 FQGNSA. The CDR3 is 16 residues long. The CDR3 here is CASSSDWASGKIEQYF. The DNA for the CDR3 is TGTGCCAGCAGCTCGGATTGGGCTAGCGGGAAGATCGAGCAGTACTTC. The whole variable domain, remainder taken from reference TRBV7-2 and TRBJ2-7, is GAGVSQSPSNKVTEKGKDVELRCDPISGHTALYWYRQSLGQGLEFLIYFQGNSAPDKSGLPSDRFSAERTGGSVSTLTIQRTQQEDSAVYLCASSSDWASGKIEQYFGPGTRLTVT.

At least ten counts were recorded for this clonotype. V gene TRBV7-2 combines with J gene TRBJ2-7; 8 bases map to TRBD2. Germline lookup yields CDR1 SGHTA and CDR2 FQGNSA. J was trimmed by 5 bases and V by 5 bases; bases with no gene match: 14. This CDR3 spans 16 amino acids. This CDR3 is CASSRERRGARDEQYF. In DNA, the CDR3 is TGTGCCAGCAGCCGAGAAAGGCGGGGGGCTCGCGACGAGCAGTACTTC.

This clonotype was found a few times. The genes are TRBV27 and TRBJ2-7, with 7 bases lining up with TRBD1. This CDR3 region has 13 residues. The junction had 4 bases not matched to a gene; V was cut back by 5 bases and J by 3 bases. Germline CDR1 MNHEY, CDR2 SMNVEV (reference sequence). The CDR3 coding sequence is TGTGCCAGCAGTGTCCGGGACAGCTACGAGCAGTACTTC. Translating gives CASSVRDSYEQYF.

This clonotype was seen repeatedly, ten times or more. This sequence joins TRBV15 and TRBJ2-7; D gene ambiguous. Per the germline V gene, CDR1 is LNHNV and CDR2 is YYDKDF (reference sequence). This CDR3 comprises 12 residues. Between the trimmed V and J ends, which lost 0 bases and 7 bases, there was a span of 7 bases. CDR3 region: CATSRDTREQYF. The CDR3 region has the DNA TGTGCCACCAGCAGAGATACGCGGGAGCAGTACTTC.

In DNA form, the CDR3 reads TGTGCCAGCCGGTCAGCCGGACAATCCTACGAGCAGTACTTC. Residues: CASRSAGQSYEQYF. The chain combines TRBV7-2 with TRBJ2-7; D may be TRBD1 (5 bases). Trimming removed 8 bases at V and 1 base at J, with 15 bases between. From germline, CDR1 is SGHTA and CDR2 FQGNSA. This CDR3 region has 14 residues.

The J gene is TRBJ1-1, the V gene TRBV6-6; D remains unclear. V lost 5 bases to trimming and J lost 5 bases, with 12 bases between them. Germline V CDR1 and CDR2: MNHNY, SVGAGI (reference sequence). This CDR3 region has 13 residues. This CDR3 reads CASSVSDRTEAFF. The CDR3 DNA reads TGTGCCAGCAGTGTCAGTGATCGGACTGAAGCTTTCTTT.

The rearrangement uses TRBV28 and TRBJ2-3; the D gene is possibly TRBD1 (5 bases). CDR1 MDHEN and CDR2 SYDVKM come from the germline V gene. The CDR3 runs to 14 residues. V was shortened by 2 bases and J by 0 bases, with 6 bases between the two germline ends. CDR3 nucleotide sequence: TGTGCCAGCAGTTTACCAGGGAGCACAGATACGCAGTATTTT. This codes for CASSLPGSTDTQYF.

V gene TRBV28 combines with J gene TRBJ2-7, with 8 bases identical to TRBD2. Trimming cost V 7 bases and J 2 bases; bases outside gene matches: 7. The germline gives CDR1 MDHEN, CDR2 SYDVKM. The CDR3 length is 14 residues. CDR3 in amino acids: CASTGGWTTYEQYF. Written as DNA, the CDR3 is TGTGCCAGCACGGGGGGGTGGACGACCTACGAGCAGTACTTC.

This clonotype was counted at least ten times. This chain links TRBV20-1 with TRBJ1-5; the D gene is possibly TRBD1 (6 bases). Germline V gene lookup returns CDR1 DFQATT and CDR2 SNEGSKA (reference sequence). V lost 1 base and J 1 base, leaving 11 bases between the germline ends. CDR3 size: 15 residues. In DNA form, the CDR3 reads TGCAGTGCTAGAGTACAGGGAGGCAGCAATCAGCCCCAGCATTTT. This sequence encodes CSARVQGGSNQPQHF.

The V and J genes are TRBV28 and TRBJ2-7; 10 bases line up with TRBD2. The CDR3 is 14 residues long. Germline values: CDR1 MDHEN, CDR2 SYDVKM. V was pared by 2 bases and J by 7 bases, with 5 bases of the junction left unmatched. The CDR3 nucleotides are TGTGCCAGCAGTTTAAGCGGGGGGGCCGGAGAGCAGTACTTC. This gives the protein CASSLSGGAGEQYF.

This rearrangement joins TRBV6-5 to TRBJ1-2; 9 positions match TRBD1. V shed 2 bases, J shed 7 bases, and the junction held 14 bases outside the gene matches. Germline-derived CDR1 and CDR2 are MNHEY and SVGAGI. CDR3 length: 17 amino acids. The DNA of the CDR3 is TGTGCCAGCAGTTACACCATAACCGGGACAGGGTCTGCTGGCTACACCTTC. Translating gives CASSYTITGTGSAGYTF.

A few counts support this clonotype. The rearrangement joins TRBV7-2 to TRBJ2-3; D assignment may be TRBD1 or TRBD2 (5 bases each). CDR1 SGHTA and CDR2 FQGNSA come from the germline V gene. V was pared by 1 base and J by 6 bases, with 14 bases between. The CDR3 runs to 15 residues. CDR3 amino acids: CASSLVRGAQDTQYF. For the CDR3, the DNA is TGTGCCAGCAGCTTAGTAAGAGGGGCCCAGGATACGCAGTATTTT. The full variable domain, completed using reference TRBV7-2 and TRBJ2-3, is GAGVSQSPSNKVTEKGKDVELRCDPISGHTALYWYRQSLGQGLEFLIYFQGNSAPDKSGLPSDRFSAERTGGSVSTLTIQRTQQEDSAVYLCASSLVRGAQDTQYFGPGTRLTVL.

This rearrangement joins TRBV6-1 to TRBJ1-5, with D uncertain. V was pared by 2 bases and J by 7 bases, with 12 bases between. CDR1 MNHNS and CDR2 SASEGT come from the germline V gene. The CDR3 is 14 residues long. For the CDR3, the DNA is TGTGCCAGCAGTGAATTTAGACCGTACCAGCCCCAGCATTTT. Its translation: CASSEFRPYQPQHF.

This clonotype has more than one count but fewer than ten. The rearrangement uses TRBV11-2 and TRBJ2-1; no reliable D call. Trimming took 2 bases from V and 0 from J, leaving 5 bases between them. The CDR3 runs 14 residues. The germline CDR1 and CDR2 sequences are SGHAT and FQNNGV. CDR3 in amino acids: CASSLQSSYNEQFF. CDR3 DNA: TGTGCCAGCAGCTTACAGAGCTCCTACAATGAGCAGTTCTTC.

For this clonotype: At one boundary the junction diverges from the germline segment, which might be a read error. The chain's CDR3 is CASSFTSAEGEQYF. The CDR3 bases are TGTGCCAGCAGTTTTACTAGTGCCGAGGGCGAGCAGTACTTC. The J gene is TRBJ2-7, the V gene TRBV4-1, with D tentatively TRBD2 (5 bases). This CDR3 region has 14 residues. Germline CDR1 and CDR2: MGHRA and YSYEKL.

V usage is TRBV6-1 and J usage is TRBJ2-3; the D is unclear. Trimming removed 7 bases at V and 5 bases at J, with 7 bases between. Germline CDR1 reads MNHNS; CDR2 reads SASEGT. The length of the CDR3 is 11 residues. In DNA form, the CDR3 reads TGTGCCAGCACCCAAGGAGATACGCAGTATTTT. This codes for CASTQGDTQYF.

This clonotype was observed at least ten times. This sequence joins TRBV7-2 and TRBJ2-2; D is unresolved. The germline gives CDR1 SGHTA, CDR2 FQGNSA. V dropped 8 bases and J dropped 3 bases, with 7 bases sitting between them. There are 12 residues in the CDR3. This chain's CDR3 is CASRLDTGELFF. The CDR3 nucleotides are TGTGCCAGCCGCCTGGACACCGGGGAGCTGTTTTTT.

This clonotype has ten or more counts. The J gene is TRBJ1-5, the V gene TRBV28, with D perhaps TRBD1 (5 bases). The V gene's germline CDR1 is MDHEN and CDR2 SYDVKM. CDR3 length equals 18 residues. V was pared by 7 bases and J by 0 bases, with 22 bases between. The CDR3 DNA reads TGTGCCAGCATCAACCAGGAGGGGTTTGGATATAGCAATCAGCCCCAGCATTTT. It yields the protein CASINQEGFGYSNQPQHF.

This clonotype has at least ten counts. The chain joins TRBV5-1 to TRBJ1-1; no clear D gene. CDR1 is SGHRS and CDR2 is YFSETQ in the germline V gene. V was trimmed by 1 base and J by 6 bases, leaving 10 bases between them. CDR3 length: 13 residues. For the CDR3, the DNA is TGCGCCAGCAGCTTGAGGGATTTGGCTGAAGCTTTCTTT. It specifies CASSLRDLAEAFF.

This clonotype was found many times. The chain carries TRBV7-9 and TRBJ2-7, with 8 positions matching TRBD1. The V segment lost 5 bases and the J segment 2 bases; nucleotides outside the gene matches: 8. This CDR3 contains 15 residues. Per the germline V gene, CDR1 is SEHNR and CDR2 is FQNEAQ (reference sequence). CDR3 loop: CASSPRTGKTYEQYF. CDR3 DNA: TGTGCCAGCAGCCCGCGGACAGGGAAAACCTACGAGCAGTACTTC. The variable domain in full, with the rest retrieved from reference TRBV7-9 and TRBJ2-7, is DTGVSQNPRHKITKRGQNVTFRCDPISEHNRLYWYRQTLGQGPEFLTYFQNEAQLEKSRLLSDRFSAERPKGSFSTLEIQRTEQGDSAMYLCASSPRTGKTYEQYFGPGTRLTVT.

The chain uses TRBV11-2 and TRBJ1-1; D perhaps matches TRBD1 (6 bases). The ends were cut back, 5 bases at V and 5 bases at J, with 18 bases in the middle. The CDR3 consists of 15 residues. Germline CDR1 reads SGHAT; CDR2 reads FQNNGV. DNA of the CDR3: TGTGCCAGCAGCCCAGGACTCAGGGGAGGGACTGAAGCTTTCTTT. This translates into CASSPGLRGGTEAFF.

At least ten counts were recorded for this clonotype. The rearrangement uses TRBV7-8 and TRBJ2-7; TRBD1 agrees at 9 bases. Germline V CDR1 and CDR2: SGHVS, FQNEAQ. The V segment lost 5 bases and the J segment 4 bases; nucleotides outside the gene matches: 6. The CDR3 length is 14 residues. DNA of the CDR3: TGTGCCAGCAGCCTAGGGACAGGGTGGTACGAGCAGTACTTC. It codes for CASSLGTGWYEQYF.

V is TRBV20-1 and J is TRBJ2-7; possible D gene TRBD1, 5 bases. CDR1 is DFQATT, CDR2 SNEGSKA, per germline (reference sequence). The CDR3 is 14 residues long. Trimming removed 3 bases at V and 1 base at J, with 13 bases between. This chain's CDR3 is CSARTVVVSYEQYF. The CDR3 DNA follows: TGCAGTGCTAGGACAGTCGTTGTTTCCTACGAGCAGTACTTC.